This T cell receptor beta chain emerged from a study of blood T cell repertoires in COVID-19. Study-level background: From the United States, Italy and Spain came samples of acute and convalescent COVID-19. Sources were T cells, B-cell-depleted T cells, or PBMCs; the material itself was cDNA or gDNA.

Individuals aged roughly 18 to 95 years were recruited from approximately 24 US areas. Authors' analysis steps: Amplification from reference gene primers served as the basis for estimated nucleated cell counts. TCRdb's copy holds only in-frame clones and misses some; the assay was immunoSEQ multiplex PCR. That table is the source of V, J and clone size, and D and trimming were worked out from the DNA. The repertoire holds more than 250,000 clones, with 88% as singletons. This sequence was found in a woman between 40 and 50 years old with acute COVID-19. The specimen was PBMCs or T cells enriched from blood (not recorded which).

The chain's CDR3 is CASSLSVNEQFF. As DNA, the CDR3 is TGTGCCAGCAGCCTCTCCGTCAATGAGCAGTTCTTC. The chain couples TRBV3-1 (or the pseudogene TRBV3-2) to TRBJ2-1; D ambiguous. CDR1 is LGHDT and CDR2 is YNNKEL in the germline V gene (reference sequence). V shed 4 bases and J shed 6 bases, with 7 bases lying between them. The CDR3 has 12 amino acids.